This T cell receptor beta chain is drawn from a study of blood T cells in healthy people across ages. Whole-study findings and limits: Diversity estimates from one million T cells were considered underestimates.

Germline V gene data show CDR1 as SGHTA and CDR2 as FQGNSA. The length of the CDR3 is 15 residues. With 5 bases clipped from V and 2 bases from J, the junction kept 7 bases outside the gene matches. Of note for this clonotype: Antigen: not known.

With a J-beta primer mix and a sample-barcoded 5' primer, a second PCR ran about 7 to 11 cycles. The study obtained at least 2.5 million CDR3-containing paired-end reads from every sample. In TCRdb, the 5' RACE reads were re-called with MiXCR into one record per CDR3 protein. The repertoire includes about 970,000 distinct CDR3 sequences, approximately 50% of them detected once, and around a fifth sits in the top ten. The rearrangement links TRBV7-2 to TRBJ2-3, with 7 bases that match TRBD1. Sequencing input: blood. The source of this sequence is a woman aged 55-70 years in good health. The DNA for the CDR3 is TGTGCCAGCAGCCTAGGGGGCCCTGACACAGATACGCAGTATTTT. Protein: CASSLGGPDTDTQYF.